A single sample gave rise to the 26 T cell receptor beta chains below, sequenced in a study of blood T cell repertoires in COVID-19. Data came from immunoSEQ multiplex PCR; TCRdb stores just in-frame clones and leaves some out. The sample holds roughly 190,000 clones, around 85% seen once. Material: PBMCs or T cells enriched from blood (not recorded which). These receptors all come from a woman in her 30s who had recovered from COVID-19.

The J gene is TRBJ2-4, the V gene TRBV28; weak D call: TRBD2 (5 bases). The CDR3 extends over 18 amino acids. The V gene's germline CDR1 is MDHEN and CDR2 SYDVKM. V shed 3 bases and J shed 0 bases, with 18 bases lying between them. The CDR3 protein is CASSFPRGDGLAKNIQYF. The CDR3 DNA sequence: TGTGCCAGCAGTTTCCCCCGTGGAGACGGACTAGCCAAAAACATTCAGTACTTC.

This rearrangement joins TRBV19 to TRBJ2-4; D gene uncertain. Trimming took 5 bases from V and 9 from J, leaving 8 bases between them. Looked up from germline, CDR1 is LNHDA and CDR2 is SQIVND (reference sequence). This CDR3 contains 11 residues. The DNA of the CDR3 is TGTGCCAGTAGTGCTCCGGGCATTCAGTACTTC. It encodes CASSAPGIQYF.

This chain uses TRBV6-5 with TRBJ2-1, with unresolved D. The germline CDR1 and CDR2 sequences are MNHEY and SVGAGI. Trimming left V 0 bases short and J 7 bases short, with 7 bases between. CDR3 length equals 13 residues. This chain's CDR3 is CASSYSGENEQFF. For the CDR3, the DNA is TGTGCCAGCAGTTACTCGGGCGAGAATGAGCAGTTCTTC.

V is TRBV11-3 and J is TRBJ2-1; no clear D. V was trimmed by 4 bases and J by 7 bases, leaving 11 bases between them. This CDR3 spans 13 amino acids. The germline gives CDR1 SGHNT, CDR2 YENEEA. The CDR3 spells CASSSISLNEQFF. The CDR3 DNA is TGTGCCAGCAGCTCGATTAGTTTGAATGAGCAGTTCTTC.

This clone was detected a few times. This sequence joins TRBV5-1 and TRBJ2-5, with 7 bases that match TRBD1. The CDR3 spans 15 residues. J lost 0 bases, V lost 4 bases, and 6 bases had no gene match. Germline CDR1 and CDR2: SGHRS and YFSETQ. Written as DNA, the CDR3 is TGCGCCAGCAGCCCAGGGGGAGCGTACCAAGAGACCCAGTACTTC. Translated: CASSPGGAYQETQYF.

This chain joins TRBV28 and TRBJ1-5; perhaps TRBD1 as D (6 bases). CDR1 and CDR2 from the germline V gene are MDHEN and SYDVKM. V was clipped by 6 bases and J by 0 bases, with 12 bases between them. The CDR3 spans 15 residues. CDR3 sequence (DNA): TGTGCCAGCAGCCGCACAGGGAGTAGCAATCAGCCCCAGCATTTT. Translation gives CASSRTGSSNQPQHF.

The rearrangement links TRBV6-5 to TRBJ2-3; 9 positions agree with TRBD2. The CDR3 runs to 15 residues. V trimming: 6 bases; J trimming: 4 bases; junction bases outside the gene matches: 8. From germline, CDR1 is MNHEY and CDR2 SVGAGI. CDR3 coding DNA: TGTGCCAGCAGCCGCATAGCGGGAGTTGCAGATACGCAGTATTTT. Protein sequence: CASSRIAGVADTQYF.

This clone was detected once. The genes are TRBV19 and TRBJ1-5, with D perhaps matching TRBD1 (6 bases). The CDR3 extends over 14 amino acids. The germline gives CDR1 LNHDA, CDR2 SQIVND (reference sequence). Trimming took 6 bases from V and 3 from J, leaving 12 bases between them. The CDR3 DNA sequence: TGTGCCAGTAGCAAGGACAGTTTCAATCAGCCCCAGCATTTT. Translating gives CASSKDSFNQPQHF.

The V call is TRBV5-4, the J call TRBJ1-2; 9 nucleotides align to TRBD1. The trim removed 4 bases at V and 5 bases at J, leaving 6 bases unmatched. Germline-derived CDR1 and CDR2 are SGHNT and YYREEE (reference sequence). The CDR3 consists of 14 residues. In nucleotides, the CDR3 is TGTGCCAGCAGCCGGGGACAGGGCCAATATGGCTACACCTTC. It encodes CASSRGQGQYGYTF.

This clone was recorded only once. The J gene is TRBJ1-2, the V gene TRBV6-5; D is perhaps TRBD1 (5 bases). The germline V gene encodes CDR1 MNHEY and CDR2 SVGAGI. V was pared by 5 bases and J by 7 bases, with 14 bases between. The CDR3 totals 13 residues. CDR3 sequence (DNA): TGTGCCAGCAGTACCCTCGGGGGAGTTGGCTACACCTTC. As protein: CASSTLGGVGYTF.

The chain joins TRBV6-5 to TRBJ1-2; no clear D gene. CDR1 and CDR2 (germline): MNHEY, SVGAGI. This CDR3 spans 12 amino acids. V was cut by 6 bases and J by 5 bases, with 10 bases left in between. The CDR3 DNA follows: TGTGCCAGCAGCCTGACTAGTTATGGCTACACCTTC. Amino acid sequence: CASSLTSYGYTF.

The chain uses TRBV5-8 and TRBJ2-2; 10 positions agree with TRBD1. The CDR3 is 17 amino acids. J gave up 4 bases and V 1 base, and 7 bases lay outside the gene matches. The germline gives CDR1 SGHTS, CDR2 YDEGEE. The CDR3 DNA is TGTGCCAGCAGCTTGTACGGCGGGACAGGGGCCACCGGGGAGCTGTTTTTT. This gives the protein CASSLYGGTGATGELFF.

The J gene is TRBJ2-7, the V gene TRBV2; D gene ambiguous. The CDR3 consists of 16 residues. The germline V and J ends were trimmed by 1 base and 0 bases, with 13 bases remaining between them. The V gene's germline CDR1 is SNHLY and CDR2 FYNNEI. The CDR3 reads CASSEGPFTVSYEQYF. The CDR3 coding sequence is TGTGCCAGCAGTGAAGGCCCCTTTACTGTCTCCTACGAGCAGTACTTC.

The rearrangement links TRBV18 to TRBJ2-5; weak D call: TRBD1 (5 bases). CDR1 is KGHSH and CDR2 is LQKENI in the germline V gene. This CDR3 is 13 amino acids long. V was shortened by 3 bases and J by 2 bases, with 7 bases between the two germline ends. The CDR3 is CASSPGQQETQYF. The CDR3 bases are TGTGCCAGCTCACCGGGGCAACAAGAGACCCAGTACTTC.

V usage is TRBV5-1 and J usage is TRBJ2-2; TRBD2 matches 8 bases. In germline, CDR1 is SGHRS, CDR2 YFSETQ. The CDR3 covers 15 residues. V lost 0 bases and J lost 5; bases outside the gene matches: 3. CDR3 residues: CASSLVSGATGELFF. The CDR3 coding sequence is TGCGCCAGCAGCTTGGTTAGCGGGGCTACCGGGGAGCTGTTTTTT.

V is TRBV19 and J is TRBJ2-2; TRBD1 matches at 11 bases. This CDR3 is built from 16 residues. V lost 5 bases, J lost 5 bases, and 7 bases stayed unmatched. CDR1 and CDR2 (germline): LNHDA, SQIVND (reference sequence). The CDR3 here is CASSPRTGGGTGELFF. For the CDR3, the DNA is TGTGCCAGTAGTCCTCGGACAGGGGGCGGGACCGGGGAGCTGTTTTTT.

This rearrangement joins TRBV14 to TRBJ1-2, with 9 positions matching TRBD1. This CDR3 has 16 amino acids. Germline V gene data show CDR1 as SGHDN and CDR2 as FVKESK. J was trimmed by 8 bases and V by 0 bases; bases with no gene match: 10. CDR3 bases: TGTGCCAGCAGCCAAGATCTCGGGACAGGGAGACAAGGCTACACCTTC. Its translation: CASSQDLGTGRQGYTF.

Comment on this clone: Within the sample, other DNA sequences also encode this same CDR3. CDR3 region: CASSLVGADQPQHF. Written as DNA, the CDR3 is TGTGCCAGCAGTTTAGTAGGGGCGGATCAGCCCCAGCATTTT. The rearrangement links TRBV28 to TRBJ1-5; a weak D match, TRBD1 (5 bases). CDR3 length equals 14 residues. Trimming cost V 2 bases and J 5 bases, with 10 bases left between them. Germline CDR1 is MDHEN and CDR2 is SYDVKM.

V usage is TRBV3-1 (or the pseudogene TRBV3-2) and J usage is TRBJ1-1; TRBD1 might be the D (6 bases). This CDR3 region has 14 residues. Germline lookup yields CDR1 LGHDT and CDR2 YNNKEL (reference sequence). The V end was cut by 1 base, the J end by 10 bases, with 16 bases between. The CDR3: CASSQALGGSGAFF. In nucleotides, the CDR3 is TGTGCCAGCAGCCAAGCCCTAGGGGGATCGGGAGCTTTCTTT.

The V call is TRBV7-2, the J call TRBJ2-3, with 14 positions matching TRBD2. This CDR3 comprises 14 residues. Germline-derived CDR1 and CDR2 are SGHTA and FQGNSA. V trimming: 4 bases; J trimming: 11 bases; junction bases outside the gene matches: 5. CDR3 region: CASSWGLAGEVQYF. The DNA of the CDR3 is TGTGCCAGCAGCTGGGGACTAGCGGGAGAGGTGCAGTATTTT.

The rearrangement joins TRBV5-1 to TRBJ2-7, with 7 bases lining up with TRBD2. The CDR3 runs to 14 residues. Germline values: CDR1 SGHRS, CDR2 YFSETQ. The ends lost 0 bases at V and 5 bases at J; junction bases unmatched: 5. CDR3 in amino acids: CASSLVGGGNEQYF. CDR3 nucleotides: TGCGCCAGCAGCTTGGTTGGGGGGGGGAACGAGCAGTACTTC.

This clone came up many times. The V gene is TRBV9, the J gene TRBJ2-2; D is undetermined. This CDR3 is built from 15 residues. Germline values: CDR1 SGDLS, CDR2 YYNGEE. Trimming took 3 bases from V and 6 from J, leaving 15 bases between them. The CDR3 DNA sequence: TGTGCCAGCAGCGCCCCCCGTCTTGAGGCCGGGGAGCTGTTTTTT. This gives the protein CASSAPRLEAGELFF.

This chain links TRBV7-9 with TRBJ2-7, with D possibly being TRBD1 (6 bases). Looked up from germline, CDR1 is SEHNR and CDR2 is FQNEAQ (reference sequence). V shed 1 base and J shed 5 bases, with 15 bases lying between them. The CDR3 length is 15 residues. The CDR3 DNA follows: TGTGCCAGCAGCTTAGGCCCCCCCCCAGGGGACGAGCAGTACTTC. Protein product: CASSLGPPPGDEQYF. The full variable domain, completed using reference TRBV7-9 and TRBJ2-7, is DTGVSQNPRHKITKRGQNVTFRCDPISEHNRLYWYRQTLGQGPEFLTYFQNEAQLEKSRLLSDRFSAERPKGSFSTLEIQRTEQGDSAMYLCASSLGPPPGDEQYFGPGTRLTVT.

The chain has TRBV24-1 and TRBJ2-2; D remains ambiguous. Trimming shortened V by 4 bases and J by 1 base, and 6 bases separated the two germline ends. The CDR3 spans 14 residues. Germline V CDR1 and CDR2: KGHDR, SFDVKD. DNA for the CDR3: TGTGCCACCAGTGACTACGGGAACACCGGGGAGCTGTTTTTT. Amino acid sequence: CATSDYGNTGELFF.

This rearrangement joins TRBV5-4 to TRBJ2-1; D is uncertain. V gave up 6 bases and J gave up 3 bases, with 13 bases separating them. This CDR3 has 14 residues. Germline lookup yields CDR1 SGHNT and CDR2 YYREEE (reference sequence). The CDR3 here is CASTSLTGYNEQFF. DNA of the CDR3: TGTGCCAGCACCTCCCTGACGGGCTACAATGAGCAGTTCTTC.

This chain uses TRBV28 with TRBJ2-2; a weak D match, TRBD2 (5 bases). Germline V CDR1 and CDR2: MDHEN, SYDVKM. The length of the CDR3 is 15 residues. V dropped 2 bases and J dropped 2 bases, with 9 bases sitting between them. The CDR3 sequence: CASSLPGINTGELFF. CDR3 coding DNA: TGTGCCAGCAGTTTACCGGGGATAAACACCGGGGAGCTGTTTTTT.